The sequence of this T cell receptor beta chain was determined in a study of blood T cell repertoires in COVID-19. Sequenced by immunoSEQ multiplex PCR; TCRdb stores in-frame clones only, minus some. The sample has approximately 210,000 clones, about nine tenths seen once. The CDR3 consists of 14 residues. CDR1 is SGHTA, CDR2 FQGTGA, per germline. V shed 1 base and J 0 bases; nucleotides not matched to a gene: 0. The receptor was derived from a man aged 45-65 years with COVID-19, enrolled during active disease. The sequencing input was peripheral blood. The chain links TRBV7-3 to TRBJ2-7; TRBD2 agrees at 7 bases. The CDR3 DNA sequence: TGTGCCAGCAGCTTAAGCGGGAGCTCCTACGAGCAGTACTTC. Translated: CASSLSGSSYEQYF. Looking up the rest from reference TRBV7-3 and TRBJ2-7 gives the full variable domain: GAGVSQTPSNKVTEKGKYVELRCDPISGHTALYWYRQSLGQGPEFLIYFQGTGAADDSGLPNDRFFAVRPEGSVSTLKIQRTERGDSAVYLCASSLSGSSYEQYFGPGTRLTVT.